This entry describes one T cell receptor (beta chain). No antigen is known for it. As to treatment: approximately 9-day PBMC culture with coronavirus spike peptide pools or control peptides (ViraFEST assay). The data stem from a study of vaccination and CD4 T cells after COVID-19. Across the whole study: Cells were stimulated with overlapping spike peptide pools from SARS-CoV-2, HCoV-NL63, HCoV-OC43 and HCoV-229E.

Researchers used the Oncomine TCR Beta short-read assay to sequence DNA from cultured CD4+ T cells. Scientists extracted genomic DNA from CD4+ T cells grown in culture. TCRdb fed the PCR reads into MiXCR, producing one record per CDR3 protein. The table has about 10,000 distinct CDR3 sequences, approximately 23% seen once. This clonotype was sampled from a human donor who received a COVID-19 vaccine. Sequencing was performed on CD4+ T cells from blood, cultured in vitro, taken before SARS-CoV-2 vaccination.

The CDR3 protein is CSARGGAGFRETQYF. The CDR3 nucleotides read TGCAGTGCTAGAGGGGGGGCGGGGTTTCGAGAGACCCAGTACTTC. The rearrangement links TRBV20-1 to TRBJ2-5; perhaps D is TRBD1 or TRBD2 (6 bases each). This CDR3 comprises 15 residues. Per germline, CDR1 DFQATT and CDR2 SNEGSKA (reference sequence). V lost 1 base, J lost 4 bases, and 16 bases lay in between.